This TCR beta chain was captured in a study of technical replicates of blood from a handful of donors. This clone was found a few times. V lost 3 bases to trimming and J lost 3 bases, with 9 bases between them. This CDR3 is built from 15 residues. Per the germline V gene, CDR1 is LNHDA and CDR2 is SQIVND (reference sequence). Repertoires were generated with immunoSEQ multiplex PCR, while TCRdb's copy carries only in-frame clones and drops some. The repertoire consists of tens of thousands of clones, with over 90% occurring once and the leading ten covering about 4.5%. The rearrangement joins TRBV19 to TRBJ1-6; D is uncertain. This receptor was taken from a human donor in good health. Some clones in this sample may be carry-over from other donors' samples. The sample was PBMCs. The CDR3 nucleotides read TGTGCCAGTAGTATCCAGGCAATCTATAATTCACCCCTCCACTTT. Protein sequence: CASSIQAIYNSPLHF.